Listed below are T cell receptor beta chains from one sample, sequenced in a study of blood T cell repertoires in COVID-19. Libraries were prepared by immunoSEQ multiplex PCR; TCRdb keeps only in-frame clonotypes and omits some of them. The sample yields about 49,000 clones, over 70% seen once. Specimen: peripheral blood. The receptors shown here come from an elderly woman with COVID-19, enrolled during active disease. The CDR3 runs from the conserved cysteine through the conserved F or W.

>TRBV7-2|TRBJ2-5
CASSLVQGTETQYF
>TRBV5-1|TRBJ1-5
CASSLAPGTDPNSNQPQHF
>TRBV6-5|TRBJ2-5
CASSYPSGGVETQYF
>TRBV5-6|TRBJ2-7
CASSSPLLSSYEQYF
>TRBV15|TRBJ2-1
CATSMRDRGNNEQFF
>TRBV3-1/TRBV3-2|TRBJ1-6
CASSLRPAAGNSPLHF
>TRBV21-1|TRBJ2-7
CASSKEGGEMNEQYF
>TRBV5-1|TRBJ2-7
CASSGQGASYEQYF
>TRBV5-5|TRBJ2-7
CASSSAGSNVNYEQYF
>TRBV7-2|TRBJ1-3
CASSLEGGRTTSGNTIYF
>TRBV11-1|TRBJ2-2
CASSPTGGGTGELFF
>TRBV3-1/TRBV3-2|TRBJ1-2
CASSLRQTGDYGYTF
>TRBV9|TRBJ2-3
CASSVGGTDTQYF
>TRBV9|TRBJ2-5
CASSDESGGARGTQYF
>TRBV7-2|TRBJ2-7
CASSLERAGSGEQYF
>TRBV6-1|TRBJ1-5
CASSEAPGRGSNQPQHF
>TRBV5-1|TRBJ2-7
CASSGTGRWRNEQYF
>TRBV2|TRBJ1-2
CASSRDRAGYGYTF
>TRBV5-1|TRBJ1-2
CASSPSGGTYGYTF
>TRBV7-8|TRBJ1-4
CASSLYDRGGNEKLFF
>TRBV19|TRBJ2-7
CASRGTGPYEQYF
>TRBV6-1|TRBJ2-4
CASSEGKGHLLAKNIQYF
>TRBV24-1|TRBJ2-1
CATSDLGSGRANEQFF
>TRBV4-1|TRBJ1-4
CASSLIDSFGNEKLFF
>TRBV19|TRBJ2-1
CASSKEGLAPFF
>TRBV28|TRBJ2-6
CASRPIDSGANVLTF
>TRBV19|TRBJ2-1
CASSKEGSGTLYNEQFF
>TRBV9|TRBJ2-5
CASSVGETSGLYF
>TRBV27|TRBJ2-7
CASSLIGTTGSYEQYF
>TRBV5-1|TRBJ2-7
CASSPNYLTSGNTYEQYF
>TRBV7-6|TRBJ2-3
CASSLEAGTSGLTDTQYF
>TRBV19|TRBJ2-1
CASSSRQGVNEQFF
>TRBV19|TRBJ1-6
CASSMRAGRGVNSPLHF
>TRBV27|TRBJ1-6
CASSLTGPGNSPLHF
>TRBV2|TRBJ2-5
CATGLAGQETQYF
>TRBV18|TRBJ1-1
CASSPHPMGQVNTEAFF
>TRBV28|TRBJ1-2
CASRFPYPQGRGYTF
>TRBV25-1|TRBJ1-1
CASRDRGLGTEAFF
>TRBV9|TRBJ2-3
CASSTGTSGTTDTQYF
>TRBV19|TRBJ1-5
CASSMGDRGYVGSNQPQHF
>TRBV15|TRBJ1-3
CATEWRVHGLSSGNTIYF
>TRBV11-2|TRBJ2-7
CASSLDRRRGDSYEQYF
>TRBV5-1|TRBJ1-4
CASSGQIDNNEKLFF
>TRBV11-3|TRBJ2-1
CASSQAGTTYNEQFF
>TRBV5-6|TRBJ1-5
CASSEGLVGQPQHF
>TRBV9|TRBJ1-6
CASSRGGSYNSPLHF
>TRBV5-1|TRBJ2-2
CASSLSRNTGELFF
>TRBV7-2|TRBJ2-5
CASSQLTVGVQETQYF
>TRBV28|TRBJ2-5
CASSRDRGPETQYF
>TRBV7-2|TRBJ1-5
CASSFQGAGYLTQHF
>TRBV11-2|TRBJ1-4
CASSLRDRGLGKLFF
>TRBV20-1|TRBJ2-5
CSASIASGLKQETQYF
>TRBV19|TRBJ2-3
CATTMGGPTDTQYF